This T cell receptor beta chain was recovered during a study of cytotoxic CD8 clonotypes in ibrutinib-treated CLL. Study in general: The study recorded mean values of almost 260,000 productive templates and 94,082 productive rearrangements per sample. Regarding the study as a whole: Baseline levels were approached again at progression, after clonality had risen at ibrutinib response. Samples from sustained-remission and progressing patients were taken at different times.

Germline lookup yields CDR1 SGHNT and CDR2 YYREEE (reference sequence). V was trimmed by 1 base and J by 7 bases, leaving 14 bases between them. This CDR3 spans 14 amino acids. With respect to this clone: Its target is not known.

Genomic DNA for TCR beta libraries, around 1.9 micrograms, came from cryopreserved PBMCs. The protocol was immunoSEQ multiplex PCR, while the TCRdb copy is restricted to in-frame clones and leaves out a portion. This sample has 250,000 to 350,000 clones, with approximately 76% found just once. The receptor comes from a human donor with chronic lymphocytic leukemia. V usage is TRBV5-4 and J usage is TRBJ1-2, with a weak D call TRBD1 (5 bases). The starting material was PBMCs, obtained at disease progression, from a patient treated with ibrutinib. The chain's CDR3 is CASSLRQGLGGYTF. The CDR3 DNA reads TGTGCCAGCAGCTTGAGGCAGGGTCTTGGTGGCTACACCTTC.